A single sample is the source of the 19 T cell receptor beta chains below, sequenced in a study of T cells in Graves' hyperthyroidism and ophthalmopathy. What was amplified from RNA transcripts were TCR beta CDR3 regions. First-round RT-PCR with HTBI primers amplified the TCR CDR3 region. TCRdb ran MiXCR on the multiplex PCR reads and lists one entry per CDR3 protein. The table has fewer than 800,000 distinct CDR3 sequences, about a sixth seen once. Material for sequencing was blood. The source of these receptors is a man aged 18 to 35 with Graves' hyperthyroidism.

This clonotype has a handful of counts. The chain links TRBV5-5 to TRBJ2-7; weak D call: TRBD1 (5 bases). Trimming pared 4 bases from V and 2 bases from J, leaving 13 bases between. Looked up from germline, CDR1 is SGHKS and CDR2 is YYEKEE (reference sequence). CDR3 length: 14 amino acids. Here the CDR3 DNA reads TGTGCCAGCAGCGGGTCCATCAGGGCCTACGAGCAGTACTTC. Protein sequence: CASSGSIRAYEQYF.

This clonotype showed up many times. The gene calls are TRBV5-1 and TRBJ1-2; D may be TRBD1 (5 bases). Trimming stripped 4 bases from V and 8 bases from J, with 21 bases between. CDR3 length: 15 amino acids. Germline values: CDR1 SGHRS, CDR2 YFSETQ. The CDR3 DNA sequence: TGCGCCAGCAGCCCGAACCGGGACTCGCGGAGAGGCTACACCTTC. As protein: CASSPNRDSRRGYTF. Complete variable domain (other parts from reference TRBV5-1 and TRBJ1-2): KAGVTQTPRYLIKTRGQQVTLSCSPISGHRSVSWYQQTPGQGLQFLFEYFSETQRNKGNFPGRFSGRQFSNSRSEMNVSTLELGDSALYLCASSPNRDSRRGYTFGSGTRLTVV.

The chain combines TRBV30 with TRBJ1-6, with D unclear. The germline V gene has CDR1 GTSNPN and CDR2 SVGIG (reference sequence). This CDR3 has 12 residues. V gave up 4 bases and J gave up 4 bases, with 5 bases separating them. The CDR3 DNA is TGTGCCTGGAAGCGGTATAATTCACCCCTCCACTTT. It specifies CAWKRYNSPLHF.

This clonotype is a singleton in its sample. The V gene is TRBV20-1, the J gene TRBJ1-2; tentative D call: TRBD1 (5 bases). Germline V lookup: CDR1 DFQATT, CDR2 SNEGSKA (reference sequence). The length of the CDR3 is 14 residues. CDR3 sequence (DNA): TGCAGCGGCCTCGGGACGGATACTCCCTGGGGCTACACCTTC. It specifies CSGLGTDTPWGYTF.

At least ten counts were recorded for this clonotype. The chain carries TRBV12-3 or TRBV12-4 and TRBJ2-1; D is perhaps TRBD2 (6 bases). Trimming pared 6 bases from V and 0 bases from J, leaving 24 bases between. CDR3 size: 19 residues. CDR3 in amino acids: CASRTRLRRVRGSYNEQFF. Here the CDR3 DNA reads TGTGCCAGCAGGACGCGACTACGGAGGGTAAGGGGCTCCTACAATGAGCAGTTCTTC.

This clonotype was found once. In DNA, the CDR3 is TGTGCCAGCAGCTTAGGACCCTCCTCAGCGGGACTCCGGTATTTT. It encodes CASSLGPSSAGLRYF. The V gene is TRBV7-9, the J gene TRBJ2-3; 7 nucleotides match TRBD2. The V gene end was trimmed by 1 base and the J gene end by 14 bases; junction bases not matched to a gene: 15. The germline V gene encodes CDR1 SEHNR and CDR2 FQNEAQ (reference sequence). This CDR3 spans 15 amino acids.

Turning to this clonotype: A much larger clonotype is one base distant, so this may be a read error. Here the CDR3 DNA reads TGTGCCAGCAGTTACCTTGGGCCTAGGACTAGCGGGAGCACCGGGGAGCTGTTTTTT. Translating gives CASSYLGPRTSGSTGELFF. V usage is TRBV6-2 or TRBV6-3 and J usage is TRBJ2-2; 13 bases match TRBD2. CDR3 length: 19 residues. Trimming took 2 bases from V and 4 from J; bases not matched to a gene: 10. The germline gives CDR1 MNHEY, CDR2 SVGEGT.

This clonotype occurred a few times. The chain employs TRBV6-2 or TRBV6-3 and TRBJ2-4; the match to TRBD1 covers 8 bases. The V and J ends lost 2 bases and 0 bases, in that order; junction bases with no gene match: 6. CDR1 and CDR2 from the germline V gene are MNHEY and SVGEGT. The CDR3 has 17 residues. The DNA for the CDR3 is TGTGCCAGCAGTTACCCCCAGGGGGCTGGAGCCAAAAACATTCAGTACTTC. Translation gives CASSYPQGAGAKNIQYF.

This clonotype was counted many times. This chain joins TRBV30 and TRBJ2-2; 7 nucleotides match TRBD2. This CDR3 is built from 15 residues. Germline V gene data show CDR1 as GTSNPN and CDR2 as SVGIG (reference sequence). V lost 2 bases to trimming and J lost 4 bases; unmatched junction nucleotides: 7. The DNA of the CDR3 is TGTGCCTGGAGTTCGGGGTTAGCGGGCACCGGGGAGCTGTTTTTT. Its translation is CAWSSGLAGTGELFF. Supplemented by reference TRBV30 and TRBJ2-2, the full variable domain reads SQTIHQWPATLVQPVGSPLSLECTVEGTSNPNLYWYRQAAGRGLQLLFYSVGIGQISSEVPQNLSASRPQDRQFILSSKKLLLSDSGFYLCAWSSGLAGTGELFFGEGSRLTVL.

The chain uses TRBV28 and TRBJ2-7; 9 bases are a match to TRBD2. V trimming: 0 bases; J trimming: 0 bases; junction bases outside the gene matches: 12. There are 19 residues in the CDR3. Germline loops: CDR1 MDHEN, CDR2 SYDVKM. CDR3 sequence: CASSLWGGGSGRSSYEQYF. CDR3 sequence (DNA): TGTGCCAGCAGTTTATGGGGGGGCGGGAGCGGGAGGAGCTCCTACGAGCAGTACTTC.

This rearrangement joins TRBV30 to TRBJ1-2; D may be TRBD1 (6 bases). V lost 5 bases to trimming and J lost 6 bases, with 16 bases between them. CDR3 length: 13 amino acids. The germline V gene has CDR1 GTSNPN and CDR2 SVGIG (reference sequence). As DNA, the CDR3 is TGTGCCTGGGGTAGTCAGGGGTACGATGGCTACACCTTC. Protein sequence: CAWGSQGYDGYTF.

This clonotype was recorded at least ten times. As DNA, the CDR3 is TGCAGCGTTGTGGGCAGGGGGCGCACAGATACGCAGTATTTT. Translating it yields CSVVGRGRTDTQYF. The chain is built from TRBV29-1 and TRBJ2-3, with 8 bases that match TRBD1. V gave up 4 bases and J gave up 1 base; unmatched junction bases: 4. This CDR3 is 14 amino acids long. The germline gives CDR1 SQVTM, CDR2 ANQGSEA.

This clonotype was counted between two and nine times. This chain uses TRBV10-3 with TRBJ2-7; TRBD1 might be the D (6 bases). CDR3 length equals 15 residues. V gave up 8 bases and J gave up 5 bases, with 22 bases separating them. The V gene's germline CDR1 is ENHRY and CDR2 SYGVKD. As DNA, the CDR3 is TGTGCCATCCACCTGTCTGGGGGCGGCAGCGACGAGCAGTACTTC. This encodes CAIHLSGGGSDEQYF.

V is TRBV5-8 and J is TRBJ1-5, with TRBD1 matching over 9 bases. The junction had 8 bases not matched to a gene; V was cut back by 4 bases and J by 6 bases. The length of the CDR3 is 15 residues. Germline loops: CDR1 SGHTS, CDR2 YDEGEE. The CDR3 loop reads CASSQTGGRAQPQHF. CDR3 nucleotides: TGTGCCAGCAGCCAAACAGGGGGCAGGGCTCAGCCCCAGCATTTT.

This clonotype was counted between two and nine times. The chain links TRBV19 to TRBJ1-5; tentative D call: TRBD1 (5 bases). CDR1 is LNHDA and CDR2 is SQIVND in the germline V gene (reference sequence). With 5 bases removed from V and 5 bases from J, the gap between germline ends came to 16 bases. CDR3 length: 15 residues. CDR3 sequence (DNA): TGTGCCAGTAGTTCGCGATTGGGGGGTTATCAGCCCCAGCATTTT. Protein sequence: CASSSRLGGYQPQHF.

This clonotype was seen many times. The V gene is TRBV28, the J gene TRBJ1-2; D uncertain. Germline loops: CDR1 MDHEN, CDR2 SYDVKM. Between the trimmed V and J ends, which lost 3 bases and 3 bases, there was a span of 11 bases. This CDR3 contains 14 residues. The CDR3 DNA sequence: TGTGCCAGCAGTTTGCCGGGGAACGACTATGGCTACACCTTC. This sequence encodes CASSLPGNDYGYTF.

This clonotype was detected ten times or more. The DNA of the CDR3 is TGTGCCAGCAGCTCCTTAAGCACGGGGGCTTACGAGCAGTACTTC. As protein: CASSSLSTGAYEQYF. The genes are TRBV7-8 and TRBJ2-7; D possibly matches TRBD1 or TRBD2 (6 bases each). Germline CDR1 is SGHVS and CDR2 is FQNEAQ. CDR3 length: 15 residues. The V gene lost 4 bases and the J gene lost 4 bases, with 17 bases spanning the gap.

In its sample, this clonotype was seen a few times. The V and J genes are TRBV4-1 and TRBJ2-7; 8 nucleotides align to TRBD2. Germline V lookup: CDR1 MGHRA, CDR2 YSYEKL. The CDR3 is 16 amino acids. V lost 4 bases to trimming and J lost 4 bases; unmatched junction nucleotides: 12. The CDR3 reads CASSRRPGLGEYEQYF. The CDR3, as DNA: TGCGCCAGCAGCCGGCGTCCGGGACTAGGGGAGTACGAGCAGTACTTC.

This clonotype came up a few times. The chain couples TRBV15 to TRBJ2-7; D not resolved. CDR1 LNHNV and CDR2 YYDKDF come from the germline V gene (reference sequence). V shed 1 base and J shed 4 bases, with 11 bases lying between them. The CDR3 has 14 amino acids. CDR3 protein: CATSRGPGPYEQYF. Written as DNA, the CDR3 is TGTGCCACCAGCAGAGGTCCGGGCCCGTACGAGCAGTACTTC.